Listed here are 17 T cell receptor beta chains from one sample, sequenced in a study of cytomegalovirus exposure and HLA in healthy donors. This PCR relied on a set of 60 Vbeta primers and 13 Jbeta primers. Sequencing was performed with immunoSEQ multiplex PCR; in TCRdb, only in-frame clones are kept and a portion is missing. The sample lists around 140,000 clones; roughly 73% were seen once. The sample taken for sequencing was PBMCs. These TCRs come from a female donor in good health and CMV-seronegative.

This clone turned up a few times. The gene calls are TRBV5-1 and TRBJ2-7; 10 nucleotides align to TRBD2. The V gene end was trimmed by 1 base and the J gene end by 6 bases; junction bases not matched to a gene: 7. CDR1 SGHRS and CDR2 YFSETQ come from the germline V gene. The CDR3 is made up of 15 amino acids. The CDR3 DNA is TGCGCCAGCAGCTTGTTAGCGGGAGGAAGTCGCGAGCAGTACTTC. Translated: CASSLLAGGSREQYF.

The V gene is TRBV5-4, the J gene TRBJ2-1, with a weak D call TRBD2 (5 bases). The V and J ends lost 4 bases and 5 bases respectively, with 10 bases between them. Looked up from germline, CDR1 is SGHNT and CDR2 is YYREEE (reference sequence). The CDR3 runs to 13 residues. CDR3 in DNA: TGTGCCAGCAGCCCGGACGGGGACAATGAGCAGTTCTTC. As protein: CASSPDGDNEQFF.

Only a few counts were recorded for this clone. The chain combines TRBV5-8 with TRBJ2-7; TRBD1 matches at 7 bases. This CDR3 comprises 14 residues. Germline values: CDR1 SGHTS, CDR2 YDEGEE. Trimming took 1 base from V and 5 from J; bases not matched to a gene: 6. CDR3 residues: CASSLPTGWDEQYF. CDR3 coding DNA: TGTGCCAGCAGCTTGCCGACAGGGTGGGACGAGCAGTACTTC.

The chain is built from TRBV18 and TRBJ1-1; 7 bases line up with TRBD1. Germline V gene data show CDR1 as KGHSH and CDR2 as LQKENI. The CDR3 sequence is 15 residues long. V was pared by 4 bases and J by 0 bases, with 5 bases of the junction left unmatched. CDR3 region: CASSRDRELNTEAFF. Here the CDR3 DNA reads TGTGCCAGCTCACGAGACAGGGAATTGAACACTGAAGCTTTCTTT.

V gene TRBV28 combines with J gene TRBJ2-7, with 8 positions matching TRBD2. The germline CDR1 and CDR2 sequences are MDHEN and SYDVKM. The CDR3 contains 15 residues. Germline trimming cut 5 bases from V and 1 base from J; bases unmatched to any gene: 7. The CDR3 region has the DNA TGTGCCAGCAGTCCGATGGGACTAGAATCCTACGAGCAGTACTTC. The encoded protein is CASSPMGLESYEQYF.

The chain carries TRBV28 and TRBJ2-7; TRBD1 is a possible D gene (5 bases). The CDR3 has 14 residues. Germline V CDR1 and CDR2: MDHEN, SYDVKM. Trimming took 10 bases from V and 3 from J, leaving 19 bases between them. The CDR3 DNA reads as TGTGCCACGACCGGGCTCGGCAGGGACTACGAGCAGTACTTC. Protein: CATTGLGRDYEQYF. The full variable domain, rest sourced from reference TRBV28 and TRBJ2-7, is DVKVTQSSRYLVKRTGEKVFLECVQDMDHENMFWYRQDPGLGLRLIYFSYDVKMKEKGDIPEGYSVSREKKERFSLILESASTNQTSMYLCATTGLGRDYEQYFGPGTRLTVT.

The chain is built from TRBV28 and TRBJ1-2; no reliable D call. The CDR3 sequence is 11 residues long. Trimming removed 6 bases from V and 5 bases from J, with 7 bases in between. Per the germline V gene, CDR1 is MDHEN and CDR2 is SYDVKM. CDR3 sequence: CASSQNYGYTF. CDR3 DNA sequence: TGTGCCAGCAGCCAAAATTATGGCTACACCTTC.

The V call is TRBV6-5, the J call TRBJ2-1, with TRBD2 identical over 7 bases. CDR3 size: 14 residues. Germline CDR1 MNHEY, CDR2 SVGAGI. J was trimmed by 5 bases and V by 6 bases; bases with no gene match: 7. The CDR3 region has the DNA TGTGCCAGCAGCCGGAGCGGGGCCAACAATGAGCAGTTCTTC. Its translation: CASSRSGANNEQFF.

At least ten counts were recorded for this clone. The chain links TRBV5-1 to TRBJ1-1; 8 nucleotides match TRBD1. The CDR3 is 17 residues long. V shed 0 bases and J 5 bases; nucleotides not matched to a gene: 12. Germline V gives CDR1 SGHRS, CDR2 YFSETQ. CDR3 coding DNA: TGCGCCAGCAGCTTGGGGCCCGGGACAGGTGGAGGGACTGAAGCTTTCTTT. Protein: CASSLGPGTGGGTEAFF.

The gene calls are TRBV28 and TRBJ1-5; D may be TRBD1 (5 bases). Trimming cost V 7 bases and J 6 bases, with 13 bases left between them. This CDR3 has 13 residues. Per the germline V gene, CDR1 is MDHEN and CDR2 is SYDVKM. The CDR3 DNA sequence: TGTGCCAGCATAAGGGGAGGGATTCAGCCCCAGCATTTT. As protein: CASIRGGIQPQHF.

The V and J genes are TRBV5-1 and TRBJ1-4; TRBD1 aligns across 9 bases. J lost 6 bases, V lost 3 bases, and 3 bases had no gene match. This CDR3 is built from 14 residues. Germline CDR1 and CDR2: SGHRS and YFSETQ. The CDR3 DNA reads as TGCGCCAGCAGCTACAGGGGGCTCGATGAAAAACTGTTTTTT. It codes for CASSYRGLDEKLFF.

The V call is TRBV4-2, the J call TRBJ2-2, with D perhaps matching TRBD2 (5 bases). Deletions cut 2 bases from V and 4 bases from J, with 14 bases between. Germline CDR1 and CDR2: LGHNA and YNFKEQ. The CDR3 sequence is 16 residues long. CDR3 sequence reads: CASSQTGSRGTGELFF. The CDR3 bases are TGTGCCAGCAGCCAAACCGGCTCCCGGGGCACCGGGGAGCTGTTTTTT.

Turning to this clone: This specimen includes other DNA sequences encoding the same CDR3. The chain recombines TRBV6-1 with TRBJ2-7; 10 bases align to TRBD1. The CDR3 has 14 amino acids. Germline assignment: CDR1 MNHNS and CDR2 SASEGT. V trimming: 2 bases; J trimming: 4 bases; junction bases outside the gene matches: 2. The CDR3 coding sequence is TGTGCCAGCAGTGAAAGGGGACAGGGGTACGAGCAGTACTTC. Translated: CASSERGQGYEQYF.

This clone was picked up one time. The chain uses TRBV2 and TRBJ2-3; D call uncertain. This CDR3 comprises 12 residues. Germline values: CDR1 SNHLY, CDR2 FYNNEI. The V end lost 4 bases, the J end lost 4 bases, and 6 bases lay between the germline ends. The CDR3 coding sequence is TGTGCCAGCAGTGTGACATCAGATACGCAGTATTTT. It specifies CASSVTSDTQYF.

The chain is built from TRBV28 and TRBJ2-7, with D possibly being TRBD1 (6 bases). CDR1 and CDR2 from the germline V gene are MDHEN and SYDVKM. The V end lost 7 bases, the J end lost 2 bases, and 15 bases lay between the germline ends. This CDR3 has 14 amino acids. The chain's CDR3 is CASTPGGVTYEQYF. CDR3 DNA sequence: TGTGCCAGCACCCCTGGGGGCGTAACCTACGAGCAGTACTTC. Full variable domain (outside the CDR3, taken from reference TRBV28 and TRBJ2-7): DVKVTQSSRYLVKRTGEKVFLECVQDMDHENMFWYRQDPGLGLRLIYFSYDVKMKEKGDIPEGYSVSREKKERFSLILESASTNQTSMYLCASTPGGVTYEQYFGPGTRLTVT.

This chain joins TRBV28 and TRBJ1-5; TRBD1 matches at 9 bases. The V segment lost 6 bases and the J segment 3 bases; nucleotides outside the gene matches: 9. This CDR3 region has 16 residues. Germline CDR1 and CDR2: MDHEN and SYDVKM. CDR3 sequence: CASSLDRGEYNQPQHF. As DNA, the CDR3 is TGTGCCAGCAGCTTAGACAGGGGGGAGTACAATCAGCCCCAGCATTTT. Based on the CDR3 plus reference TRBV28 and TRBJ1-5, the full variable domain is DVKVTQSSRYLVKRTGEKVFLECVQDMDHENMFWYRQDPGLGLRLIYFSYDVKMKEKGDIPEGYSVSREKKERFSLILESASTNQTSMYLCASSLDRGEYNQPQHFGDGTRLSIL.

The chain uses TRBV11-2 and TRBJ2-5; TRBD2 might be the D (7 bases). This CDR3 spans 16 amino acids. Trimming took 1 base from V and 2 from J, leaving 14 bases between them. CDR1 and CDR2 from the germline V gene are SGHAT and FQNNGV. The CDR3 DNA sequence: TGTGCCAGCAGCTTAGCGACGCGGGGGCGGCAAGAGACCCAGTACTTC. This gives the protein CASSLATRGRQETQYF.